The rows below give T cell receptor beta chains drawn from one sample of a study of cytomegalovirus exposure and HLA in healthy donors. Here immunoSEQ multiplex PCR was the method, and the copy in TCRdb shows in-frame clones only, minus some. The sample includes around 100,000 clones, about four fifths of them seen just once. Sequencing was performed on PBMCs. The receptors stem from a woman between 35 and 50 years old in good health and CMV-seropositive. Each CDR3 is given with its conserved first and last residue.

>TRBV18
CASSPDRGSTGELFF
>TRBV5-4
CASRDGRAREQYF
>TRBV21-1
CASSKPRALQGWFDTIYF
>TRBV10-2
CASKQAFGTGDYEQYF
>TRBV27
CASSSSGINNEQFF
>TRBV7-9
CASSFRGGLSGNTIYF
>TRBV15
CATSSRGLTDTQYF
>TRBV28
CASSLTAPYGYTF
>TRBV4-1
CASSQVGGNTEAFF
>TRBV2
CASTQRTDLAKNIQYF
>TRBV7-8
CASSTRTTTYEQYF
>TRBV5-1
CASSEGLMNEQFF
>TRBV19
CASSIGFWSRRRGGQNQPQHF
>TRBV6-1
CASNSRLWTAGGYTF
>TRBV5-8
CASSLGQNSGNTIYF
>TRBV6-6
CAAIRGDSSHTQYF
>TRBV7-9
CASSVSLLGRWETQYF
>TRBV10-1
CASSESGGTQYF
>TRBV11-2
CASSGTGSSGNTIYF
>TRBV4-1
CASSHRTAGLGTYEQYF
>TRBV5-1
CASSSRQGTQETQYF
>TRBV5-1
CASSSHGGGTEAFF
>TRBV6-1
CASSVNGYYYEQYF
>TRBV2
CASSFGRSNQPQHF
>TRBV6-1
CASSWTSGYNEQFF
>TRBV9
CASSVGQGHDNEQFF
>TRBV28
CASSLQQSYGYTF
>TRBV6-5
CASSYGAYSFF
>TRBV4-1
CASSPPGTGRSLHF
>TRBV27
CASSTSGWSSYEQYF
>TRBV15
CATSRDRGEEKLFF
>TRBV19
CASSTARLVNTGELFF
>TRBV28
CASSVGQFYGYTF
>TRBV11-2
CASSLEEPGGAGADTQYF
>TRBV5-1
CASSTPDRGPPYEQYF
>TRBV11-2
CASSLGQKGTDTQYF
>TRBV11-1
CASSLSELAPYNEQFF
>TRBV6-1
CASSWRSTYEQYF
>TRBV29-1
CSVGWSDYGYTF
>TRBV19
CASSTYSGRGDTQYF
>TRBV21-1
CASSKGRTAMNTDTQYF
>TRBV13
CASSSRDSSYEQYF
>TRBV4-1
CASSPPQRESVADTQYF
>TRBV7-9
CASSLSSLNTGELFF
>TRBV7-6
CASSFSLSQPQHF
>TRBV30
CAWSAPGGASYGYTF
>TRBV25-1
CASSEFRGPVGNIQYF
>TRBV13
CASTPGAEAFF
>TRBV4-2
CASSDRDRVNEQYF
>TRBV9
CASSTTSGSIDEQFF
>TRBV18
CASSPLTGREKLFF
>TRBV6-5
CASSSGGVVGYTF
>TRBV10-3
CAISDTHQASYEQYF
>TRBV7-2
CASSLLAGLTDTQYF
>TRBV6-5
CASSLDRGSHTIYF
>TRBV4-1
CASSFTTGGWQETQYF
>TRBV23-1
CASRPLERGHTGELFF